The 25 T cell receptor beta chains given below trace back to one sample, sequenced in a study of cytomegalovirus exposure and HLA in healthy donors. The PCR was carried out with 60 Vbeta primers and 13 Jbeta primers. Only in-frame clones appear in the TCRdb table, and some are missing; sequencing was by immunoSEQ multiplex PCR. Found here are 90,000 to 140,000 clones, 9.5% to 15% of them singletons; the top ten hold 16%. The specimen was PBMCs. All receptors derive from a man aged 40-49 years in good health and CMV-seropositive.

This clone was counted only a few times. This chain joins TRBV29-1 and TRBJ1-5, with D possibly being TRBD1 (5 bases). V was pared by 6 bases and J by 0 bases, with 12 bases between. The CDR3 contains 14 residues. Germline V CDR1 and CDR2: SQVTM, ANQGSEA. The CDR3: CSVRGGGSNQPQHF. The DNA of the CDR3 is TGCAGCGTCCGCGGGGGGGGTAGCAATCAGCCCCAGCATTTT.

This clone turned up a few times. The chain has TRBV19 and TRBJ2-7; 11 bases align to TRBD1. CDR1 and CDR2 (germline): LNHDA, SQIVND (reference sequence). Unmatched junction bases numbered 3, after V lost 1 base and J lost 4 bases. CDR3 size: 15 residues. CDR3 coding DNA: TGTGCCAGTAGTATAGCCGGACAGGGGGCGTACGAGCAGTACTTC. Protein product: CASSIAGQGAYEQYF.

The chain links TRBV4-2 to TRBJ1-1; possibly TRBD1 for D (5 bases). Germline CDR1 is LGHNA and CDR2 is YNFKEQ. The ends were cut back, 0 bases at V and 0 bases at J, with 17 bases in the middle. This CDR3 spans 18 amino acids. The CDR3 loop reads CASSQDAGNLVVNTEAFF. Written as DNA, the CDR3 is TGTGCCAGCAGCCAAGATGCAGGGAACCTCGTGGTGAACACTGAAGCTTTCTTT.

The sample holds a few counts of this clone. The chain links TRBV7-3 to TRBJ1-2, with D uncertain. Trimming removed 6 bases at V and 7 bases at J, with 12 bases between. Looked up from germline, CDR1 is SGHTA and CDR2 is FQGTGA. CDR3 length: 12 amino acids. The CDR3 nucleotides are TGTGCCAGCAGTTTGGGCGCCGGTGGCTACACCTTC. Encoded protein: CASSLGAGGYTF. Variable domain in full (rest from reference TRBV7-3 and TRBJ1-2): GAGVSQTPSNKVTEKGKYVELRCDPISGHTALYWYRQSLGQGPEFLIYFQGTGAADDSGLPNDRFFAVRPEGSVSTLKIQRTERGDSAVYLCASSLGAGGYTFGSGTRLTVV.

The gene calls are TRBV28 and TRBJ2-5; D gene unclear. Trimming pared 6 bases from V and 0 bases from J, leaving 14 bases between. Per the germline V gene, CDR1 is MDHEN and CDR2 is SYDVKM. The CDR3 spans 15 residues. CDR3 nucleotide sequence: TGTGCCAGCAGGCTAGGTGGGTCGTACCAAGAGACCCAGTACTTC. Translated: CASRLGGSYQETQYF.

This clone showed up just a few times. The chain couples TRBV20-1 to TRBJ2-3, with D unresolved. This CDR3 has 11 residues. Trimming shortened V by 0 bases and J by 10 bases, and 8 bases separated the two germline ends. Germline CDR1 DFQATT, CDR2 SNEGSKA (reference sequence). CDR3 loop: CSARDSFSQYF. Here the CDR3 DNA reads TGCAGTGCTAGAGATAGTTTTTCGCAGTATTTT.

This clone was seen more than once but under ten times. The chain combines TRBV7-9 with TRBJ2-4; 7 bases align to TRBD2. Germline V lookup: CDR1 SEHNR, CDR2 FQNEAQ (reference sequence). Unmatched junction bases numbered 5, after V lost 4 bases and J lost 2 bases. The CDR3 is made up of 15 amino acids. CDR3 nucleotides: TGTGCCAGCAGCTCAAGCGGGACGACCAAAAACATTCAGTACTTC. This encodes CASSSSGTTKNIQYF.

The rearrangement joins TRBV7-9 to TRBJ2-1; TRBD1 aligns across 7 bases. Unmatched junction bases numbered 5, after V lost 2 bases and J lost 7 bases. Germline CDR1 and CDR2: SEHNR and FQNEAQ (reference sequence). The CDR3 totals 14 residues. The CDR3 region has the DNA TGTGCCAGCAGCTTAACAACAGGGGAAAATGAGCAGTTCTTC. Translating gives CASSLTTGENEQFF.

This clone was observed a few times. In DNA form, the CDR3 reads TGTGCCAGCAGTCAGACAGGGGGAAACTATGGCTACACCTTC. Translated, it gives CASSQTGGNYGYTF. This chain connects TRBV27 to TRBJ1-2; 9 nucleotides align to TRBD1. Trimming removed 5 bases from V and 2 bases from J; junction bases left unmatched: 3. The CDR3 runs to 14 residues. The germline gives CDR1 MNHEY, CDR2 SMNVEV (reference sequence).

V usage is TRBV5-1 and J usage is TRBJ1-1; weak D call: TRBD1 (5 bases). The CDR3 has 15 residues. V was shortened by 2 bases and J by 0 bases, with 11 bases between the two germline ends. The germline CDR1 and CDR2 sequences are SGHRS and YFSETQ. CDR3 residues: CASSFSGTLNTEAFF. CDR3 bases: TGCGCCAGCAGCTTCTCCGGGACTCTGAACACTGAAGCTTTCTTT.

This clone has just a few counts. The chain uses TRBV30 and TRBJ1-5, with D hard to call. With 0 bases removed from V and 6 bases from J, the gap between germline ends came to 12 bases. Germline V gene data show CDR1 as GTSNPN and CDR2 as SVGIG (reference sequence). The CDR3 runs to 14 residues. The CDR3 loop is CAWSVAGESQPQHF. Written as DNA, the CDR3 is TGTGCCTGGAGTGTAGCGGGAGAGAGTCAGCCCCAGCATTTT.

This chain uses TRBV14 with TRBJ2-1; 9 nucleotides match TRBD2. V was clipped by 2 bases and J by 8 bases; unmatched bases: 7. Germline V gives CDR1 SGHDN, CDR2 FVKESK. The CDR3 is made up of 15 amino acids. The CDR3 sequence: CASSQIAGVGDEQFF. For the CDR3, the DNA is TGTGCCAGCAGCCAAATAGCGGGAGTGGGCGATGAGCAGTTCTTC.

V is TRBV9 and J is TRBJ2-2, with 12 bases that match TRBD2. V was clipped by 4 bases and J by 3 bases; unmatched bases: 1. Germline CDR1 and CDR2: SGDLS and YYNGEE. The CDR3 has 15 amino acids. The CDR3 sequence is CASSSSGRDTGELFF. The CDR3 DNA follows: TGTGCCAGCAGCTCTAGCGGGAGGGACACCGGGGAGCTGTTTTTT.

The V call is TRBV5-4, the J call TRBJ1-2; D call uncertain. The length of the CDR3 is 13 residues. Germline-derived CDR1 and CDR2 are SGHNT and YYREEE (reference sequence). The V end was cut by 0 bases, the J end by 10 bases, with 13 bases between. The CDR3 is CASSLGVEASYTF. The CDR3 DNA follows: TGTGCCAGCAGCTTGGGGGTGGAAGCGTCCTACACCTTC.

This clone was counted between two and nine times. The V call is TRBV19, the J call TRBJ2-2; no reliable D call. The CDR3 has 14 amino acids. V was pared by 8 bases and J by 4 bases, with 14 bases between. Per germline, CDR1 LNHDA and CDR2 SQIVND (reference sequence). As DNA, the CDR3 is TGTGCCAGTCGGCCCCACTCGGGCACCGGGGAGCTGTTTTTT. Protein: CASRPHSGTGELFF. Drawing the rest from reference TRBV19 and TRBJ2-2, the complete variable domain is DGGITQSPKYLFRKEGQNVTLSCEQNLNHDAMYWYRQDPGQGLRLIYYSQIVNDFQKGDIAEGYSVSREKKESFPLTVTSAQKNPTAFYLCASRPHSGTGELFFGEGSRLTVL.

CDR3 sequence (DNA): TGCGCCAGCAGCGTACTTGGTCGAGGGAGGGAGACCCAGTACTTC. Protein product: CASSVLGRGRETQYF. The V and J genes are TRBV5-1 and TRBJ2-5, with D possibly being TRBD2 (6 bases). The CDR3 sequence is 15 residues long. Trimming removed 4 bases from V and 5 bases from J, with 18 bases in between. The germline V gene has CDR1 SGHRS and CDR2 YFSETQ.

This chain uses TRBV7-2 with TRBJ2-7; D possibly corresponds to TRBD1 (6 bases). Germline assignment: CDR1 SGHTA and CDR2 FQGNSA. Deletions cut 5 bases from V and 2 bases from J, with 13 bases between. The CDR3 length is 14 residues. The chain's CDR3 is CASSGGRTAYEQYF. In nucleotides, the CDR3 is TGTGCCAGCAGCGGGGGCCGGACAGCCTACGAGCAGTACTTC.

V gene TRBV30 combines with J gene TRBJ2-5, with 9 nucleotides matching TRBD2. The CDR3 extends over 17 amino acids. With V trimmed by 0 bases and J by 0 bases, 8 bases remained unmatched. Per the germline V gene, CDR1 is GTSNPN and CDR2 is SVGIG (reference sequence). The CDR3 spells CAWSVSLTSGNQETQYF. In DNA form, the CDR3 reads TGTGCCTGGAGTGTAAGCCTGACTAGCGGTAACCAAGAGACCCAGTACTTC.

This clone was counted a few times. This chain joins TRBV5-1 and TRBJ2-7; 9 positions agree with TRBD2. The CDR3 sequence is 16 residues long. Germline CDR1 reads SGHRS; CDR2 reads YFSETQ. The junction had 7 bases not matched to a gene; V was cut back by 0 bases and J by 3 bases. The CDR3 DNA follows: TGCGCCAGCAGCTTGGTTCGGGCGGGAGGGGTCTACGAGCAGTACTTC. This gives the protein CASSLVRAGGVYEQYF. The complete variable domain, with remaining parts taken from reference TRBV5-1 and TRBJ2-7, reads KAGVTQTPRYLIKTRGQQVTLSCSPISGHRSVSWYQQTPGQGLQFLFEYFSETQRNKGNFPGRFSGRQFSNSRSEMNVSTLELGDSALYLCASSLVRAGGVYEQYFGPGTRLTVT.

There are a few counts of this clone. V is TRBV4-3 and J is TRBJ2-7; 7 bases are shared with TRBD1. The CDR3 extends over 15 amino acids. Germline loops: CDR1 LGHNA, CDR2 YSLEER. Losses at the gene ends were 0 bases for V and 3 bases for J; bases not matched to a gene: 5. The chain's CDR3 is CASSQDRDSLYEQYF. The CDR3 bases are TGCGCCAGCAGCCAAGATCGGGACAGCCTCTACGAGCAGTACTTC.

This clone was found once. CDR3 nucleotides: TGTGCCAGCAGCCCCTCGGCGGGGACCTACGAGCAGTACTTC. Encoded protein: CASSPSAGTYEQYF. The chain recombines TRBV7-2 with TRBJ2-7; D possibly corresponds to TRBD2 (6 bases). Trimming removed 5 bases at V and 2 bases at J, with 13 bases between. This CDR3 is 14 amino acids long. Germline CDR1 is SGHTA and CDR2 is FQGNSA.

This clone was seen a few times. The chain uses TRBV27 and TRBJ1-1, with no clear D. The CDR3 covers 14 residues. CDR1 is MNHEY, CDR2 SMNVEV, per germline (reference sequence). V lost 10 bases to trimming and J lost 0 bases, with 15 bases between them. The CDR3 DNA reads as TGTGCCACCTCCAGAGGCGCCATGAACACTGAAGCTTTCTTT. Translating it yields CATSRGAMNTEAFF.

V and J are TRBV5-8 and TRBJ2-7; 8 bases are a match to TRBD2. CDR1 is SGHTS, CDR2 YDEGEE, per germline. The CDR3 is 15 amino acids. V gave up 0 bases and J gave up 2 bases; unmatched junction bases: 4. The CDR3 loop reads CASSLELAVTYEQYF. The CDR3 nucleotides read TGTGCCAGCAGCTTGGAACTAGCGGTTACCTACGAGCAGTACTTC.

This chain connects TRBV5-6 to TRBJ2-1; TRBD2 is a possible D gene (5 bases). V lost 5 bases and J 6 bases, leaving 18 bases between the germline ends. Looked up from germline, CDR1 is SGHDT and CDR2 is YYEEEE. The CDR3 has 15 amino acids. DNA for the CDR3: TGTGCCAGCAGTCACGCCGCCGTCGCGGGCAATGAGCAGTTCTTC. As protein: CASSHAAVAGNEQFF.

V usage is TRBV6-5 and J usage is TRBJ2-2; a weak D match, TRBD1 (6 bases). V shed 6 bases and J shed 5 bases, with 13 bases lying between them. Germline CDR1 MNHEY, CDR2 SVGAGI. CDR3 size: 14 residues. The CDR3 is CASSRRQATGELFF. The CDR3 nucleotides are TGTGCCAGCAGCCGGAGACAGGCGACCGGGGAGCTGTTTTTT.